This record covers a single T cell receptor (beta chain). Profiled with immunoSEQ multiplex PCR; TCRdb holds only in-frame clones, not every one. The table includes 75,000 to 100,000 clones, roughly 96% detected once. The data belong to a study of technical replicates of blood from several donors. The CDR3 is 15 residues long. Looked up from germline, CDR1 is GTSNPN and CDR2 is SVGIG (reference sequence). With 5 bases clipped from V and 7 bases from J, the junction kept 14 bases outside the gene matches. This chain connects TRBV30 to TRBJ1-1; 9 bases fit TRBD1. Material: T cells isolated from PBMCs. The TCR comes from a human donor in good health. The CDR3 DNA reads TGTGCCTGGTCTGGGGGGGACAGGGATGTCGGTGAAGCTTTCTTT. Its protein is CAWSGGDRDVGEAFF.